This paragraph covers one T cell receptor beta chain sequence. This sample is part of a study of cytomegalovirus exposure and HLA in healthy donors. CDR1 is LNHDA, CDR2 SQIVND, per germline (reference sequence). The CDR3 runs 13 residues. Trimming cost V 0 bases and J 3 bases, with 5 bases left between them. Here immunoSEQ multiplex PCR was the method, and the copy in TCRdb shows in-frame clones only, minus some. The table includes roughly 98,000 clones, around nine tenths detected once. This TCR was recovered from a woman aged 30 to 39 in good health and CMV-seronegative. The rearrangement joins TRBV19 to TRBJ1-2; D gene unclear. The specimen sequenced was PBMCs. CDR3: CASSIDSYYGYTF. The CDR3, as DNA: TGTGCCAGTAGTATAGATAGTTACTATGGCTACACCTTC.